This T cell receptor beta chain was sequenced for a study of OX40 agonist ivuxolimab in advanced cancers. Study background: Ivuxolimab, an antibody acting as an agonist of OX40 (CD134), was used to treat patients.

The CDR3 is 16 residues long. Germline CDR1 is SNHLY and CDR2 is FYNNEI. The V end lost 3 bases, the J end lost 5 bases, and 18 bases lay between the germline ends. Measured with immunoSEQ multiplex PCR; TCRdb has only the in-frame clones, and not every one. The sample shows about 64,000 clones, 84% of them seen only once. This specimen consisted of CD4+ or CD8+ T cells sorted from blood, obtained in a trial of the OX40 agonist ivuxolimab. This chain links TRBV2 with TRBJ2-3; D gene ambiguous. The sequence was collected from an adult with an advanced solid tumor such as melanoma, head and neck, liver or kidney cancer. The CDR3 spells CASSDPQAPTKDTQYF. In DNA, the CDR3 is TGTGCCAGCAGTGACCCCCAGGCCCCCACGAAAGATACGCAGTATTTT.